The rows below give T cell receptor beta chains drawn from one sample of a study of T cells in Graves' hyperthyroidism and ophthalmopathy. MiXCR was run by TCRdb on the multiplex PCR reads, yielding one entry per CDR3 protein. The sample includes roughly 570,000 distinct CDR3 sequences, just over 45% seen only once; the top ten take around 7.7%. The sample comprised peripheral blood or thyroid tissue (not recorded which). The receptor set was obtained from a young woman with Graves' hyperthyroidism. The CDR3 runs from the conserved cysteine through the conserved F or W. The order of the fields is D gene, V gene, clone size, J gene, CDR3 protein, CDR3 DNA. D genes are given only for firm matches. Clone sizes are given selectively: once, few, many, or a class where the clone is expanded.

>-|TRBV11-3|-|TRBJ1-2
CASSQLGQTHYGYTF
TGTGCCAGCAGCCAGCTGGGGCAAACGCACTATGGCTACACCTTC
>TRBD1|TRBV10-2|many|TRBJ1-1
CASSRQGPTEAFF
TGCGCCAGCAGTCGACAGGGACCCACTGAAGCTTTCTTT
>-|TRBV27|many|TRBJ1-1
CASSLYWTEEAFF
TGTGCCAGCAGTTTATATTGGACAGAAGAAGCTTTCTTT
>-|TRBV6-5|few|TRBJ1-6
CASSQTHQNSPLHF
TGTGCCAGCAGTCAAACGCACCAGAATTCACCCCTCCACTTT
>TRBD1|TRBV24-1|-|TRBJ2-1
CATRTGDAYNEQFF
TGTGCCACCAGGACAGGGGACGCCTACAATGAGCAGTTCTTC
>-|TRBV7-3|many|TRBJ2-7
CASRTGHRLADYEQYF
TGTGCCAGCAGAACAGGGCACCGCCTAGCGGACTACGAGCAGTACTTC
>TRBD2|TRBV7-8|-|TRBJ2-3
CASSFGTTSTDTQYF
TGTGCCAGCAGCTTTGGGACTACTTCCACAGATACGCAGTATTTT
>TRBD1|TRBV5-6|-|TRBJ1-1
CASSRDREWENTEAFF
TGTGCCAGCAGCCGCGACAGGGAATGGGAAAACACTGAAGCTTTCTTT
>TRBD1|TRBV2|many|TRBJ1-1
CASSGGQGALNTEAFF
TGTGCCAGCAGTGGAGGACAGGGGGCTTTGAACACTGAAGCTTTCTTT
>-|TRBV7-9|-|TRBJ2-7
CASSTWGGDSYEQYF
TGTGCCAGCAGCACCTGGGGCGGGGATTCCTACGAGCAGTACTTC
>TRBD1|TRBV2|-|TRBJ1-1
CASRLDGQGGAFF
TGTGCCAGCAGACTCGACGGACAGGGCGGGGCTTTCTTT
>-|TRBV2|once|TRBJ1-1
CASTRRGSEAFF
TGTGCCAGCACCAGACGGGGGAGTGAAGCTTTCTTT